This T cell receptor (beta chain) was recorded in a study of chemoradiotherapy in HPV16-positive cancers (dated by TCRdb to the early 2020s). Describing the broader study: Functional T-cell assays on cells from two HPV16-positive patients defined candidate HPV-specific T-cell clones and common TCR motifs. The study asked whether T-cell immunity against the HPV oncoproteins E6 and E7 changes during chemoradiotherapy and whether it affects survival. Next, the candidate HPV-specific TCRs and motifs were followed in TCR repertoires from roughly 90 patients with HPV-related cancers. Overall study results and their limits: In HPV16-positive patients, expansion of HPV-responsive T cells during chemoradiotherapy was associated with improved recurrence-free survival. The functional definition of HPV-specific T cells was derived from only a couple of HPV16-positive patients, and the survival association was reported for HPV16-positive patients. Expansion of candidate HPV-specific clones and E7-related TCR motifs was observed in the tumor microenvironment during treatment, whereas no such expansion was observed for non-HPV-specific T cells.

Receptor amplification or capture employed the immunoSEQ multiplex PCR assay. Drawn from immuneACCESS, this table holds only the in-frame rearrangements with V and J called that TCRdb kept. Clones are partly lost; checked studies trace under half to an unresolved V gene and leave the rest unexplained. The sample table holds over 10,000 clones, of which approximately 86% were seen once. The top ten clones comprise roughly 6.2% of the sample. A remark on this clone: Its antigen is currently not known. Base quality data are lacking; no much larger clone is found one base away.

Repertoires were sampled multiple times during chemoradiotherapy, which allowed clonal expansion in the tumor microenvironment to be followed. The germline V gene sets CDR1 to SGHTS and CDR2 to YDEGEE. The CDR3 covers 14 residues, taking in both the cysteine and the phenylalanine. Only CDR3 DNA is held: 42 bases, read in frame from base 1. V and J are trimmed by 0 bases and 3 bases, and the gene matches miss 2 bases of the junction. The chain joins TRBV5-8 to TRBJ1-2, with TRBD1 identical over 7 junction bases. The TCR was taken from a human donor with HPV-associated anogenital cancer. The starting material was blood, obtained from a patient who underwent chemoradiotherapy. The CDR3 sequence is CASSLGQGHYGYTF. The bases read TGTGCCAGCAGCTTGGGACAGGGCCACTATGGCTACACCTTC. Full variable domain (CDR3 extended with the reference TRBV5-8 and TRBJ1-2 proteins): EAGVTQSPTHLIKTRGQQATLRCSPISGHTSVYWYQQALGLGLQFLLWYDEGEERNRGNFPPRFSGRQFPNYSSELNVNALELEDSALYLCASSLGQGHYGYTFGSGTRLTVV.